Given below is one TCR beta chain in context. What it binds is not known. Being one base from a much bigger clone, this may be a read error. This sample stems from a study of regulatory T cells in long-lasting Graves disease. General observations from the study: Among samples with persistent disease, TRBV28, TRBJ1-2 and TRBJ2-5 were favored. TCR diversity was lower in persistent Graves' patients than in newly diagnosed ones.

Building of the TCR beta libraries involved iRepertoire HTBI primers and Arm-PCR of CDR3 regions. From the multiplex PCR reads, TCRdb called clonotypes with MiXCR, one entry per CDR3 protein. This sample carries 360,000 or so distinct CDR3 sequences, under 20% of them seen once, and the ten largest clones take around 20%. CDR1 is LGHDT and CDR2 is YNNKEL in the germline V gene (reference sequence). This CDR3 is 15 amino acids long. The ends were cut back, 4 bases at V and 0 bases at J, with 11 bases in the middle. Specified time point: newly diagnosed GD, antithyroid drugs for less than 3 months. The TCR library was prepared using RNA isolated from PBMCs. Another study also made use of these data, one on T cells in Graves' hyperthyroidism and ophthalmopathy. That work states: A median approximately 6.8 months before onset, the model predicted ophthalmopathy.

The source material was peripheral blood mononuclear cells (PBMCs), sampled at new diagnosis, from a patient treated with antithyroid drugs. This TCR came from a woman aged 18-29 years with Graves disease. The V gene is TRBV3-1, the J gene TRBJ2-3; weak D call: TRBD2 (5 bases). CDR3 sequence (DNA): TGTGCCAGCAGCCGGAGGCCCGATAGCACAGATACGCAGTATTTT. This encodes CASSRRPDSTDTQYF.